This T cell receptor beta chain originates from a study of blood T cell repertoires in COVID-19 (dated by TCRdb to about 2020). A note on the overall study: Samples from collaborators originated in the United States, Italy and Spain and spanned both the acute and convalescent phases of COVID-19. The prospective study material was composed of cDNA or gDNA derived from T cells, B-cell-depleted T cells, or PBMCs. Deeply sampled blood TCRbeta repertoires from subjects exposed to, actively infected with, or recovered from COVID-19 were included in the dataset. The repertoires were made available in a free public database intended to serve as a resource for research on the immune response to SARS-CoV-2. The samples were drawn from two sources: the first 160 participants of the ongoing ImmuneRACE study, and over 950 subjects contributed by 6 global collaborators. The sample metadata nearly always contained a de-identified subject ID, COVID-19 status, age in years and sex. Where available, HLA class I and class II types were taken from metadata supplied by the sample provider and were not determined by assay-based typing. Results the study describes overall, beyond this receptor: How much clinical and demographic metadata was included differed by source and by participant, and the metadata was provided uncurated.

TCRbeta CDR3 regions were amplified from genomic DNA by means of the immunoSEQ Assay, a bias-controlled multiplex PCR. As for the authors' bioinformatics: The number of nucleated cells in each sample was estimated by amplification of reference gene primers within the assay. To quantify the absolute abundance of each unique TCRbeta CDR3 rearrangement, sequence reads were collapsed and filtered. For each sample, productive Simpson clonality was calculated by taking the square root of Simpson's diversity index across productive rearrangements. Sourced from immuneACCESS, this table was stored by TCRdb with only in-frame sequences that have V and J called. A share of the clones is absent; for the studies checked, an unresolved V gene accounts for under half, and the remainder has no known explanation. The V and J calls and clone size come from that table; D and trimming were worked out from the DNA. The sample table shows 150,000 to 200,000 clones, and approximately 80% are seen once. The top ten clonotypes cover roughly 7.2% of the sample.

At one collaborating source in Seattle, patients were enrolled during active infection and were followed longitudinally through the course of disease. Whole blood was collected in K2EDTA tubes by collaborating institutions according to the institutions' own protocols. For TCRbeta analysis, collaborators shipped samples as frozen whole blood, isolated PBMCs, or DNA extracted from either of those sample types. This clone occurred a few times. Its antigen has not been determined. Base qualities are not recorded, but no much larger clone differs from it by a single base. Source material: peripheral blood. This TCR came from a woman in her thirties or forties with COVID-19, enrolled during active disease.

CDR3 loop: CASSLDAGAGAGTQYF. In nucleotides, the sequence is TGTGCCAGCAGCTTAGATGCAGGGGCGGGGGCTGGGACCCAGTACTTC. This receptor chain uses TRBV7-6 and TRBJ2-5; a tentative D call is TRBD2 (7 bases match). The junction shows trimming of 1 base on V and 7 bases on J, plus 19 bases between the germline ends. The germline V gene encodes CDR1 SGHVS and CDR2 FNYEAQ. Its CDR3 holds 16 amino acids, cysteine through phenylalanine. CDR3 DNA only is kept here, 48 bases in frame from base 1.